Listed below are T cell receptor beta chains from one sample, sequenced in a study of blood T cells in healthy people across ages. TCRdb recomputed calls from the 5' RACE reads with MiXCR, one row per CDR3 protein. The data contain some 640,000 distinct CDR3 sequences, approximately 30% of them singletons. The sequenced sample was blood. The receptor source for this set is a woman older than 75 in good health. Both conserved end residues are part of each CDR3. Each record gives: V gene, clone size, J gene, D gene, CDR3 DNA, CDR3 protein. A D gene is named only where the DNA matches it firmly. Only part of the rows carry a size: once, few, many, or a class if the clone is expanded.

>TRBV4-3|-|TRBJ1-2|-
TGCGCCAGCAGCCGAGGACTAAGTCAGGGCTACACCTTC
CASSRGLSQGYTF
>TRBV6-5|few|TRBJ1-1|-
TGTGCCAGCAGAAGGATAAACACTGAAGCTTTCTTT
CASRRINTEAFF
>TRBV29-1|many|TRBJ2-1|-
TGCAGCGCAGCTCGATACAATGAGCAGTTCTTC
CSAARYNEQFF
>TRBV28|many|TRBJ2-7|-
TGTGCCAGTTCCCGCCGGGTAGGGTATAACGAGCAGTACTTC
CASSRRVGYNEQYF
>TRBV7-2|-|TRBJ2-4|TRBD1
TGTGCCAGCAGCTTAACAGGGGTGGGCGGAAACATTCAGTACTTC
CASSLTGVGGNIQYF
>TRBV5-5|few|TRBJ2-7|-
TGTGCCAGCAGCTTACCAGGTTACAATGAGCAGTACTTC
CASSLPGYNEQYF
>TRBV6-2/TRBV6-3|few|TRBJ2-7|TRBD2
TGTGCCAGCAGTTACCCGCCCGGGGAGGGGAGCTCCTACGAGCAGTACTTC
CASSYPPGEGSSYEQYF
>TRBV4-1|few|TRBJ2-5|-
TGCGCCAGCAGCCAAGAGGGATCGTGGGGGAGCAATGAGCAGTACTTC
CASSQEGSWGSNEQYF
>TRBV5-1|many|TRBJ2-3|TRBD2
TGCGCCAGCAGCGACCTGGGACTAGCGGGAAGCACAGATACGCAGTATTTT
CASSDLGLAGSTDTQYF
>TRBV7-2|-|TRBJ1-4|-
TGTGCCAGCAGCCTTCGGGGGGCCCGAGATGAAAAACTGTTTTTT
CASSLRGARDEKLFF
>TRBV20-1|-|TRBJ2-5|TRBD1
TGCAGTGCTAGGAGACAGGGGGAAGAGACCCAGTACTTC
CSARRQGEETQYF
>TRBV7-3|-|TRBJ1-2|-
TGTGCCAGCAGCACAAACGGGGGAGAGGGCTACACCTTC
CASSTNGGEGYTF
>TRBV30|many|TRBJ2-7|-
TGTGCCTGGAGTGTACGGCAGGGTAAGGACGAGCAGTACTTC
CAWSVRQGKDEQYF
>TRBV15|many|TRBJ1-2|TRBD1
TGTGCCACCAGCTCGCGGACAGGGTTCAGTGGCTACACCTTC
CATSSRTGFSGYTF
>TRBV5-1|many|TRBJ2-3|TRBD2
TGCGCCAGCAGCTCGCTTAGCGGGGGGGGCACAGATACGCAGTATTTT
CASSSLSGGGTDTQYF
>TRBV21-1|-|TRBJ2-7|-
TGTGCCAGCAGGCTTGGGGCCCCCATAACCAACGAGCAGTACTTC
CASRLGAPITNEQYF
>TRBV29-1|-|TRBJ2-7|-
TGCAGCGTTGAAGATCAGGATTCCTACGAGCAGTACTTC
CSVEDQDSYEQYF
>TRBV7-9|many|TRBJ1-2|-
TGTGCCAGCAGCTTAGTGGACGGCTACACCTTC
CASSLVDGYTF
>TRBV12-3/TRBV12-4|many|TRBJ2-6|-
TGTGCCAGCAGTCCCTTCCCTCCAGGTACCGGGGCCAACGTCCTGACTTTC
CASSPFPPGTGANVLTF
>TRBV30|-|TRBJ1-6|-
TGTGCCTGGAGCCCGGGACACCCTAATTCACCCTTCCACTTT
CAWSPGHPNSPFHF
>TRBV30|few|TRBJ1-1|-
TGTGCCTGGAGGGGGGGCTGGGCGGAAGCTTTCTTT
CAWRGGWAEAFF
>TRBV28|-|TRBJ2-3|-
TGTGCCAGCGGCCTGGGGGGGACAGGAACGTCCGATACGCAGTATTTT
CASGLGGTGTSDTQYF
>TRBV12-3/TRBV12-4|many|TRBJ2-1|TRBD1
TGTGCCAGCATGGGGACAGTGGAAAATGAGCAGTTCTTC
CASMGTVENEQFF
>TRBV13|many|TRBJ2-3|-
TGTGCCAGCAGCCTCAACAGGGCTGATACGCAGTATTTT
CASSLNRADTQYF
>TRBV4-3|many|TRBJ2-7|-
TGCGCCAGCAGCCAAGATCTGGTTTGGTGGGTGAATGAGCAGTACTTC
CASSQDLVWWVNEQYF
>TRBV29-1|-|TRBJ2-7|TRBD1
TGCAGCGTTGCACAGGGGGGCGCCTCCTACGAGCAGTACTTC
CSVAQGGASYEQYF
>TRBV27|-|TRBJ1-2|TRBD1
TGTGCCAGCAGTTTATCGGGACAGGTATCGAACTATGGCTACACCTTC
CASSLSGQVSNYGYTF
>TRBV5-1|-|TRBJ1-2|-
TGTGCCAGTAGACAACGGGACGGCGTCTATGGCCACACCTTC
CASRQRDGVYGHTF
>TRBV29-1|-|TRBJ1-2|TRBD1
TGCAGCGTCTCCTCTGGGACAGCTAATATGAGGGGCTACACCTTC
CSVSSGTANMRGYTF
>TRBV3-1|-|TRBJ1-2|-
TGTGCCAGCAGCCAAGAAGGTGGACTCATCTATGGCTACACCTTC
CASSQEGGLIYGYTF
>TRBV29-1|many|TRBJ2-1|-
TGCAGCGTTCGAGCAGGGGTAGTCAACAATGAGCAGTTCTTC
CSVRAGVVNNEQFF
>TRBV2|few|TRBJ1-5|TRBD1
TGTGCCAGCAGTGAGGTGGACAGGACCCTGTTTGGGGGAAATCAGCCCCAGCATTTT
CASSEVDRTLFGGNQPQHF
>TRBV3-1|many|TRBJ1-2|-
TGTGCCAGCAGCCAAGACTCCCGTGTGGCAGCCGGCTACACCTTC
CASSQDSRVAAGYTF
>TRBV11-2|few|TRBJ1-6|-
TGTGCCAGCAGCTTCCATGCCTCGCTCGCCGGCACCCTCCACTTT
CASSFHASLAGTLHF
>TRBV20-1|-|TRBJ2-7|-
TGCAGTGCTAGAGGAGGTGACAGGAACCATTACGAGCAGTACTTC
CSARGGDRNHYEQYF
>TRBV20-1|-|TRBJ2-5|-
TGCAGTGCTGACGGAGGCGCGTACCGAGAGACCCAGTACTTC
CSADGGAYRETQYF
>TRBV20-1|-|TRBJ1-2|-
TGCAGTGCTAGAGACGGGACCGGGAGTGGCTACACCTTC
CSARDGTGSGYTF
>TRBV12-3/TRBV12-4|once|TRBJ2-4|TRBD2
TGTGCCAGCAGTTTGCTCCCGCTAGCGGAGCAGTACTTC
CASSLLPLAEQYF
>TRBV30|few|TRBJ1-4|TRBD1
TGTGCCTGGAGTGTACCCAGGGGGCTCGGTGAAAAACTGTTTTTT
CAWSVPRGLGEKLFF
>TRBV10-2|-|TRBJ1-5|-
TGCGCCAGCAGTGGGATGAGCAATCAGCCCCAGCATTTT
CASSGMSNQPQHF
>TRBV19|few|TRBJ2-5|-
TGTGCCAGTAGTCAGGTATCGGCGGAGACCCAGTACTTC
CASSQVSAETQYF
>TRBV4-2|many|TRBJ2-5|TRBD2
TGTGCCAGCAGCCAAGACCCTAGCGGGGGGGAGACCCAGTACTTC
CASSQDPSGGETQYF
>TRBV29-1|many|TRBJ2-6|-
TGCAGCGTTGAAGGGACAGGGAGGGTCGCTGGGGCCAACGTCCTGACTTTC
CSVEGTGRVAGANVLTF
>TRBV5-1|many|TRBJ2-5|TRBD2
TGCGCCAGCAGCCCGAGACTAGCGAGCCAAGAGACCCAGTACTTC
CASSPRLASQETQYF
>TRBV20-1|many|TRBJ2-5|TRBD2
TGCAGTGCTAGAACTTCTCAGCGGGGGGCGGAGACCCAGTACTTC
CSARTSQRGAETQYF
>TRBV5-1|-|TRBJ2-1|-
TGCGCCAGCAGCTACCGGGGCGATCAGCCCCGACTATACAATGAGCGGTACTTC
CASSYRGDQPRLYNERYF
>TRBV20-1|many|TRBJ2-7|TRBD1
TGCAGTTCACTCGGGACAGGGGGGAACGAGCAGTACTTC
CSSLGTGGNEQYF
>TRBV15|many|TRBJ2-3|-
TGTGCCACCAGCAGAGATGGTTGGGCCCAAGAGACAGATACGCAGTATTTT
CATSRDGWAQETDTQYF
>TRBV15|few|TRBJ2-7|-
TGTGCCACCAGCAGAGAGCGTCACTCTAGCTACGAGCAGTACTTC
CATSRERHSSYEQYF
>TRBV6-2/TRBV6-3|few|TRBJ2-2|TRBD1
TGTGCCAGCAGTCCCAGGGGGCTAACCGAATTCGGGGAGCTGTTTTTT
CASSPRGLTEFGELFF
>TRBV9|many|TRBJ2-5|-
TGTGCCAGCAGCTCCCGTGTGGGGCGCGAGGAGACCCAGTACTTC
CASSSRVGREETQYF
>TRBV12-3/TRBV12-4|many|TRBJ2-3|TRBD1
TGTGCCAGCAGTCCGGACAGGGTAGGGCCAGATACGCAGTATTTT
CASSPDRVGPDTQYF
>TRBV7-2|-|TRBJ2-6|-
TGTGCCAGCAGCTTCTACAACTCTGGGGCCAACGTCCGGACTTTC
CASSFYNSGANVRTF
>TRBV28|few|TRBJ2-1|-
TGTGCCAGCAGTCCCCAACTAGCTCTGAAGCAGTTCTTC
CASSPQLALKQFF
>TRBV29-1|-|TRBJ2-1|TRBD1
TGCAGCGGACTCGGACAGGGGTCCTACAATGAGCAGTTCTTC
CSGLGQGSYNEQFF
>TRBV20-1|-|TRBJ1-6|-
TGCAGTGCTAGCGATGGGCGGGAACCCAATTCACCCCTCCACTTT
CSASDGREPNSPLHF